This T cell receptor beta chain was sequenced during a study of blood T cell repertoires in COVID-19. The overall study: Material from acute and convalescent COVID-19 was sourced from the United States, Italy and Spain.

The CDR3 contains 15 residues. Germline V gives CDR1 MNHEY, CDR2 SMNVEV (reference sequence). With 2 bases removed from V and 0 bases from J, the gap between germline ends came to 11 bases. Clinical history as reported by participants underpinned cohort assignment. Original processing methods: Amplification from reference gene primers served as the basis for estimated nucleated cell counts. Measured with immunoSEQ multiplex PCR; TCRdb has only the in-frame clones, and not every one. V and J calls and clone size are given by that table; D and trimming were obtained from the DNA. The data hold about 180,000 clones, with more than 65% observed a single time.

The sequence was collected from a man in his fifties or sixties who had recovered from COVID-19. The chain is built from TRBV27 and TRBJ2-7; no clear D gene. The sample consisted of PBMCs or T cells enriched from blood (not recorded which). In DNA, the CDR3 is TGTGCCAGCAGTTTAGCTGGCTCTAGCTCCTACGAGCAGTACTTC. Translation gives CASSLAGSSSYEQYF.